These T cell receptor beta chains were read from a single sample in a study of blood T cells in healthy people across ages. One entry per CDR3 protein results from TCRdb running MiXCR on the 5' RACE reads. Altogether about a million distinct CDR3 sequences are present, roughly 51% being singletons, with the ten largest covering roughly a fifth. What was sequenced was blood. All receptors come from a woman aged 55-69 years in good health. CDR3s include the opening cysteine and the closing phenylalanine or tryptophan. Fields, in order: CDR3 protein, CDR3 DNA, clone size, D gene, V gene, J gene. D genes are given only for firm matches. Clone size is not always given. Where it is, it says once, few, many or a class for expanded clones.

CASLGLDRADLYGYTF	TGTGCCAGCCTTGGCCTGGACAGGGCCGATTTATATGGCTACACCTTC	few	-	TRBV21-1	TRBJ1-2
CATSARDYFYNEQFF	TGTGCCACCAGCGCACGGGACTACTTCTACAATGAGCAGTTCTTC	-	TRBD2	TRBV15	TRBJ2-1
CASSFSSGGTFWEQYF	TGTGCCAGCAGCTTCTCTTCTGGCGGGACATTTTGGGAGCAGTACTTC	few	-	TRBV5-6	TRBJ2-7
CASSFASGKETQYF	TGTGCCAGCAGCTTTGCTAGCGGGAAGGAGACCCAGTACTTC	-	TRBD2	TRBV11-2	TRBJ2-5
CATSRLRPGQGYEKLFF	TGTGCCACCAGCAGACTTAGACCGGGACAGGGATATGAAAAACTGTTTTTT	-	TRBD1	TRBV15	TRBJ1-4
CASSAWTSGSYEQYF	TGTGCCAGCAGTGCCTGGACTAGCGGCTCCTACGAGCAGTACTTC	few	TRBD2	TRBV6-5	TRBJ2-7
CATSRQARRGVWDNEQFF	TGTGCCACCAGCAGACAGGCCCGTCGAGGGGTATGGGACAATGAGCAGTTCTTC	-	-	TRBV15	TRBJ2-1
CATSGAGQGNSPLHF	TGCGCCACCAGCGGAGCGGGGCAGGGGAATTCACCCCTCCACTTT	once	-	TRBV15	TRBJ1-6
CASSLVRGGTINNEQFF	TGCGCCAGCAGCTTGGTGCGCGGGGGGACGATTAACAATGAGCAGTTCTTC	-	TRBD2	TRBV5-1	TRBJ2-1
CASSYRVARGSQETQYF	TGTGCCAGCAGTTACCGGGTAGCGAGGGGGTCCCAAGAGACCCAGTACTTC	-	-	TRBV6-6	TRBJ2-5
CASSIGTGTNQPQHF	TGTGCCAGTAGTATTGGTACGGGGACCAATCAGCCCCAGCATTTT	-	-	TRBV19	TRBJ1-5
CASSYTWNSNYGYTF	TGTGCCAGCAGTTACACATGGAATTCTAACTATGGCTACACCTTC	-	-	TRBV6-2/TRBV6-3	TRBJ1-2
CASSRGRSAGNYNEQFF	TGCGCCAGCAGCCGTGGAAGGTCAGCGGGAAATTACAATGAGCAGTTCTTC	few	TRBD2	TRBV4-1	TRBJ2-1
CSCVGGHYGYTF	TGCAGTTGCGTGGGAGGCCACTATGGCTACACCTTC	-	-	TRBV20-1	TRBJ1-2
CASSHTFTGASDTQYF	TGTGCCAGCAGCCATACATTTACAGGGGCTTCAGATACGCAGTATTTT	-	TRBD1	TRBV7-2	TRBJ2-3
CASSHGTEYEQYF	TGTGCCAGCAGCCACGGGACAGAATACGAGCAGTACTTC	few	TRBD1	TRBV11-2	TRBJ2-7
CSASQRGGISLEQYF	TGCAGTGCTAGTCAGCGAGGGGGGATTTCCCTTGAGCAGTACTTC	-	-	TRBV20-1	TRBJ2-7
CASSAGGPITGTQYF	TGTGCCAGCAGTGCAGGGGGCCCTATCACCGGTACGCAGTATTTT	-	TRBD1	TRBV6-5	TRBJ2-3
CATSARGGWADTQYF	TGTGCCACCAGCGCACGCGGGGGTTGGGCAGATACGCAGTATTTT	-	TRBD2	TRBV27	TRBJ2-3
CASQRVENIQYF	TGTGCCAGTCAACGGGTGGAAAACATTCAGTACTTC	-	-	TRBV28	TRBJ2-4
CASSAEAVETQYF	TGTGCCAGCAGTGCCGAGGCGGTAGAGACCCAGTACTTC	-	-	TRBV25-1	TRBJ2-5
CASSAGLKYQETQYF	TGTGCCAGCAGCGCAGGACTAAAGTACCAAGAGACCCAGTACTTC	few	-	TRBV7-9	TRBJ2-5
CASSPPPSGSEQYF	TGTGCCAGCAGTCCACCACCAAGCGGGAGTGAGCAGTACTTC	-	TRBD2	TRBV28	TRBJ2-7
CASTLTGGATNEKLFF	TGTGCCAGCACTCTGACAGGGGGAGCAACTAATGAAAAACTGTTTTTT	once	TRBD1	TRBV2	TRBJ1-4
CASSVESYEQYF	TGTGCCAGTAGTGTGGAATCCTACGAGCAGTACTTC	-	-	TRBV6-1	TRBJ2-7
CASSQDPPTGLAVYNEQFF	TGCGCCAGCAGCCAAGATCCCCCAACAGGACTAGCGGTCTACAATGAGCAGTTCTTC	-	TRBD2	TRBV4-1	TRBJ2-1
CASSDWRLSYEQYF	TGCGCCAGCAGCGACTGGAGACTTTCCTACGAGCAGTACTTC	-	-	TRBV5-1	TRBJ2-7
CSARPGLAGGTGVYEQYF	TGCAGTGCTCGACCGGGACTAGCGGGAGGCACCGGGGTATACGAGCAGTACTTC	-	TRBD2	TRBV20-1	TRBJ2-7
CASSFRLAEIQETQYF	TGCGCCAGCAGCTTCAGACTAGCGGAGATACAAGAGACCCAGTACTTC	few	TRBD2	TRBV5-1	TRBJ2-5
CSVPTAGDEQFF	TGCAGTGTCCCGACGGCTGGGGATGAGCAGTTCTTC	many	-	TRBV20-1	TRBJ2-1
CASSQDGRAFEQYF	TGTGCCAGCAGCCAAGACGGGAGGGCCTTCGAGCAGTACTTC	-	TRBD2	TRBV3-1	TRBJ2-7
CASTLTRTSTDTQYF	TGTGCCAGCACCCTGACAAGAACTAGCACAGATACGCAGTATTTT	-	-	TRBV6-5	TRBJ2-3
CASSPKITDYEQYF	TGTGCCAGCAGCCCAAAGATCACAGACTACGAGCAGTACTTC	few	-	TRBV27	TRBJ2-7
CSARAPAGVYYEQYF	TGCAGTGCTAGAGCTCCAGCGGGAGTGTACTACGAGCAGTACTTC	-	TRBD2	TRBV20-1	TRBJ2-7
CASSPRGLETQYF	TGCGCCAGCAGCCCACGAGGTTTGGAGACCCAGTACTTC	-	-	TRBV3-1	TRBJ2-5
CASSPPGVRSTDTQYF	TGTGCCAGCAGCCCACCCGGAGTTAGGAGCACAGATACGCAGTATTTT	-	-	TRBV7-2	TRBJ2-3
CASSQPGAGPGEQYF	TGTGCCAGCAGCCAACCTGGGGCGGGGCCCGGAGAGCAGTACTTC	-	-	TRBV12-3/TRBV12-4	TRBJ2-7
CASSLSHRPWEQYF	TGTGCCAGCAGCTTATCGCACAGGCCTTGGGAGCAGTACTTC	-	-	TRBV7-9	TRBJ2-7
CASSPSTGPLSYEQYF	TGTGCCAGCAGTCCTTCTACAGGACCCCTCTCCTACGAGCAGTACTTC	-	-	TRBV27	TRBJ2-7
CASSLDRGSNQPQHF	TGTGCCAGCAGCTTAGACAGGGGAAGCAATCAGCCCCAGCATTTT	-	TRBD1	TRBV12-3/TRBV12-4	TRBJ1-5